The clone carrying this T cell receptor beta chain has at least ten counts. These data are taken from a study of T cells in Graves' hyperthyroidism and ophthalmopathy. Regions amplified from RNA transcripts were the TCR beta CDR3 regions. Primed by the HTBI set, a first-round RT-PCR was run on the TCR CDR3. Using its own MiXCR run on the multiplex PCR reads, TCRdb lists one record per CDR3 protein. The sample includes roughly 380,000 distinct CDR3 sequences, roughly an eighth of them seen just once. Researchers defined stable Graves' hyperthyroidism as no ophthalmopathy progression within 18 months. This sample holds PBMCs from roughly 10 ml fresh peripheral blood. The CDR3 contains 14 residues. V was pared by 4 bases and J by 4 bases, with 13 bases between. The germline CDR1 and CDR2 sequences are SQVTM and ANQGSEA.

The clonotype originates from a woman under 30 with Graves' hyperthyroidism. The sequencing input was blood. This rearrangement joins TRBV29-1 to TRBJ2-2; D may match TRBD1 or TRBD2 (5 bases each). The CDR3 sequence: CSVASTRGTGELFF. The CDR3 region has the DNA TGCAGCGTTGCTAGCACAAGGGGCACCGGGGAGCTGTTTTTT.